These 27 T cell receptor beta chains were sequenced from one sample in a study of glioma-infiltrating T cells. The iRepertoire nested amplicon-rescue multiplex PCR amplified TCR alpha and beta CDR3s from RNA. From the multiplex PCR reads, TCRdb called clonotypes with MiXCR, one entry per CDR3 protein. The sample shows 16,000 or so distinct CDR3 sequences, 55% to 70% of them seen only once. The specimen was glioma tissue, nonneoplastic brain tissue, or PBMCs (not recorded which). The receptor source for this set is a human donor with low-grade glioma or glioblastoma, undergoing nonglioma brain surgery, or in good health (not recorded which).

V usage is TRBV5-1 and J usage is TRBJ1-2, with a tentative D call TRBD1 (6 bases). Trimming left V 3 bases short and J 2 bases short, with 20 bases between. The germline V gene has CDR1 SGHRS and CDR2 YFSETQ. The CDR3 contains 17 residues. The DNA of the CDR3 is TGCGCCAGCAGCTCCGACGACACAGGGCGGGGGAACTATGGCTACACCTTC. Its protein is CASSSDDTGRGNYGYTF.

The V gene is TRBV10-3, the J gene TRBJ1-1, with D unresolved. V was shortened by 4 bases and J by 1 base, with 10 bases between the two germline ends. This CDR3 region has 14 residues. CDR1 is ENHRY, CDR2 SYGVKD, per germline. CDR3 region: CAISALGGNTEAFF. CDR3 coding DNA: TGTGCCATCAGTGCCCTCGGAGGGAACACTGAAGCTTTCTTT.

The chain has TRBV19 and TRBJ1-5; maybe TRBD1 (6 bases). Germline loops: CDR1 LNHDA, CDR2 SQIVND (reference sequence). There are 17 residues in the CDR3. Trimming stripped 7 bases from V and 5 bases from J, with 24 bases between. CDR3 in amino acids: CASTTARTVKLDQPQHF. Here the CDR3 DNA reads TGTGCCAGTACCACCGCCCGGACAGTGAAATTGGATCAGCCCCAGCATTTT.

Only a few counts were recorded for this clonotype. This rearrangement joins TRBV6-1 to TRBJ2-5; TRBD2 aligns across 13 bases. Germline CDR1 MNHNS, CDR2 SASEGT. J was trimmed by 5 bases and V by 7 bases; bases with no gene match: 7. The CDR3 extends over 15 amino acids. The CDR3 here is CASTQGLAGVETQYF. The CDR3 DNA reads TGTGCCAGCACTCAAGGACTAGCGGGAGTTGAGACCCAGTACTTC.

Ten or more counts support this clonotype. V usage is TRBV7-3 and J usage is TRBJ2-3; a possible D gene is TRBD1 (6 bases). The CDR3 is 15 amino acids. V was trimmed by 8 bases and J by 5 bases, leaving 20 bases between them. Per germline, CDR1 SGHTA and CDR2 FQGTGA. CDR3 region: CASARGSSRGDTQYF. In DNA, the CDR3 is TGTGCCAGCGCGAGGGGGAGTTCTCGAGGAGATACGCAGTATTTT.

The chain links TRBV30 to TRBJ1-4; D is undetermined. This CDR3 spans 12 amino acids. Trimming took off 1 base at V and 4 bases at J, with 4 bases between the two ends. Germline V gives CDR1 GTSNPN, CDR2 SVGIG (reference sequence). The CDR3 region has the DNA TGTGCCTGGAGTGAGTTTAATGAAAAACTGTTTTTT. Translation gives CAWSEFNEKLFF.

V and J are TRBV6-2 or TRBV6-3 and TRBJ2-3; 13 bases line up with TRBD2. The germline V gene has CDR1 MNHEY and CDR2 SVGEGT. With V trimmed by 7 bases and J by 6 bases, 7 bases remained unmatched. The CDR3 totals 15 residues. The CDR3 DNA reads as TGTGCCAGCAACCCCGGACTAGCGGGAGTGGATACGCAGTATTTT. Translating gives CASNPGLAGVDTQYF.

Note on this clonotype: A read error may be the cause here, since a much bigger clone is one base away. The gene calls are TRBV12-3 or TRBV12-4 and TRBJ2-3, with TRBD2 matching 13 bases. The length of the CDR3 is 16 residues. CDR3 nucleotide sequence: TGTGCCAGCAGCACGACTAGCGGGGGGAACACAGATACGCAGTGTTTT. Protein: CASSTTSGGNTDTQCF.

This chain joins TRBV20-1 and TRBJ1-4, with TRBD1 matching over 8 bases. V shed 4 bases and J 8 bases; nucleotides not matched to a gene: 9. CDR3 length: 14 residues. CDR1 and CDR2 from the germline V gene are DFQATT and SNEGSKA (reference sequence). CDR3: CSAMIGQGVEKLFF. The DNA of the CDR3 is TGCAGTGCTATGATCGGACAGGGAGTGGAAAAACTGTTTTTT.

Of note for this clonotype: The CDR3 ends on some other residue instead of the conserved phenylalanine or tryptophan, so this is likely a read error. The chain uses TRBV7-2 and TRBJ2-1; D ambiguous. Trimming took off 6 bases at V and 0 bases at J, with 9 bases between the two ends. CDR1 and CDR2 from the germline V gene are SGHTA and FQGNSA. This CDR3 comprises 14 residues. In nucleotides, the CDR3 is TGTGCCAGCAGAGGGCGGAGCTCCTACAATGAGCAGTTCCTC. Translated: CASRGRSSYNEQFL.

In its sample, this clonotype ranks as medium-sized. The V and J genes are TRBV18 and TRBJ1-2; D not certain. Trimming removed 2 bases at V and 5 bases at J, with 12 bases between. Looked up from germline, CDR1 is KGHSH and CDR2 is LQKENI. This CDR3 region has 14 residues. CDR3 amino acids: CASSPDVYGYGYTF. The CDR3 DNA sequence: TGTGCCAGCTCACCAGATGTATACGGGTATGGCTACACCTTC.

The rearrangement links TRBV7-9 to TRBJ2-6; 9 bases are shared with TRBD2. CDR3 size: 20 residues. Germline trimming cut 1 base from V and 0 bases from J; bases unmatched to any gene: 10. Germline CDR1 is SEHNR and CDR2 is FQNEAQ (reference sequence). CDR3 bases: TGTGCCAGCAGCTTAGGTGGCGGGAGGGGTACCTTCTCTGGGGCCAACGTCCTGACTTTC. Its protein product is CASSLGGGRGTFSGANVLTF.

Turning to this clonotype: Given a much more abundant clone one base away, this may be a read error. This chain links TRBV29-1 with TRBJ2-1; perhaps D is TRBD1 or TRBD2 (6 bases each). Germline-derived CDR1 and CDR2 are SQVTM and ANQGSEA. The CDR3 consists of 14 residues. The V gene lost 3 bases and the J gene lost 8 bases, with 17 bases spanning the gap. This CDR3 reads CSVDKPRGADEQFF. As DNA, the CDR3 is TGCAGCGTTGATAAGCCGAGGGGGGCCGATGAGCAGTTCTTC.

The rearrangement links TRBV28 to TRBJ2-1; D may be TRBD1 (7 bases). Germline-derived CDR1 and CDR2 are MDHEN and SYDVKM. This CDR3 has 13 amino acids. CDR3 residues: CGAEGATYNEQFF. In nucleotides, the CDR3 is TGTGGGGCGGAGGGGGCCACCTACAATGAGCAGTTCTTC.

A remark on this clonotype: The junction differs from germline at one of its ends, possibly a read error. The chain is built from TRBV27 and TRBJ1-5; maybe TRBD1 (6 bases). Germline values: CDR1 MNHEY, CDR2 SMNVEV (reference sequence). This CDR3 spans 15 amino acids. CDR3 residues: CDSRPGQISNQPQHF. The DNA of the CDR3 is TGTGACAGCAGACCCGGACAGATTAGCAATCAGCCCCAGCATTTT.

The chain employs TRBV28 and TRBJ2-5; D is uncertain. There are 13 residues in the CDR3. Trimming removed 3 bases at V and 2 bases at J, with 7 bases between. Germline CDR1 is MDHEN and CDR2 is SYDVKM. The CDR3 DNA follows: TGTGCCAGCAGTTTGGACCTTCAAGAGACCCAGTACTTC. Its protein product is CASSLDLQETQYF.

This clonotype is large by share. This chain joins TRBV4-3 and TRBJ2-3; 9 bases agree with TRBD2. Germline values: CDR1 LGHNA, CDR2 YSLEER. V dropped 5 bases and J dropped 6; count of bases not matched to a gene: 6. This CDR3 has 14 amino acids. CDR3 sequence: CASSTRTSADTQYF. The CDR3 DNA follows: TGCGCCAGCAGCACCCGGACTAGCGCCGATACGCAGTATTTT.

Concerning this clonotype: This may be a read error, as it is one base from a much larger clone. The chain employs TRBV5-1 and TRBJ1-1; the D is unclear. The CDR3 has 15 residues. Germline loops: CDR1 SGHRS, CDR2 YFSETQ. Trimming took 1 base from V and 2 from J, leaving 12 bases between them. Written as DNA, the CDR3 is TGCGCCAGCAGCTTGTCGGCACAGATTAACACTGAAGCTTTCTTT. This codes for CASSLSAQINTEAFF.

The rearrangement links TRBV6-2 or TRBV6-3 to TRBJ2-1; D not certain. Germline values: CDR1 MNHEY, CDR2 SVGEGT. This CDR3 region has 16 residues. V lost 6 bases and J lost 0, with 15 bases in between. The CDR3 bases are TGTGCCAGCAGCTCACAGCGAGTGAGCTCCTACAATGAGCAGTTCTTC. Translating it yields CASSSQRVSSYNEQFF.

As regards this clonotype: A single base separates this from a much larger clone, so it may be a read error. The chain employs TRBV9 and TRBJ1-5, with D tentatively TRBD1 (5 bases). Germline CDR1 and CDR2: SGDLS and YYNGEE. The CDR3 extends over 13 amino acids. The CDR3 nucleotides read TGTTCCAGCGGGAGGGACAGCAATCAGCCCCAGCATTTT. Its translation: CSSGRDSNQPQHF. Together with reference TRBV9 and TRBJ1-5, the CDR3 gives the full variable domain: DSGVTQTPKHLITATGQRVTLRCSPRSGDLSVYWYQQSLDQGLQFLIQYYNGEERAKGNILERFSAQQFPDLHSELNLSSLELGDSALYFCSSGRDSNQPQHFGDGTRLSIL.

V usage is TRBV18 and J usage is TRBJ2-1; a weak D match, TRBD2 (5 bases). Trimming took off 0 bases at V and 1 base at J, with 13 bases between the two ends. The CDR3 loop spans 17 amino acids. In germline, CDR1 is KGHSH, CDR2 LQKENI. DNA of the CDR3: TGTGCCAGCTCACCACCCCTCGGAGGCAGTTCCTACAATGAGCAGTTCTTC. Translated: CASSPPLGGSSYNEQFF.

V and J are TRBV2 and TRBJ2-3; TRBD1 aligns across 8 bases. With V trimmed by 6 bases and J by 9 bases, 2 bases remained unmatched. The CDR3 has 11 amino acids. Germline loops: CDR1 SNHLY, CDR2 FYNNEI. The CDR3 spells CASRDRATQYF. CDR3 DNA sequence: TGTGCCAGCAGGGACAGGGCGACGCAGTATTTT. Together with reference TRBV2 and TRBJ2-3, the CDR3 gives the full variable domain: EPEVTQTPSHQVTQMGQEVILRCVPISNHLYFYWYRQILGQKVEFLVSFYNNEISEKSEIFDDQFSVERPDGSNFTLKIRSTKLEDSAMYFCASRDRATQYFGPGTRLTVL.

This clonotype is termed medium-sized. The chain couples TRBV27 to TRBJ1-2, with TRBD1 as a possible D gene (6 bases). The V gene's germline CDR1 is MNHEY and CDR2 SMNVEV (reference sequence). This CDR3 has 16 residues. Trimming took off 0 bases at V and 4 bases at J, with 15 bases between the two ends. The CDR3 reads CASSLSVTGRTYGYTF. DNA for the CDR3: TGTGCCAGCAGTTTATCCGTGACAGGAAGAACCTATGGCTACACCTTC.

The chain combines TRBV6-1 with TRBJ1-1; tentative D call: TRBD1 (5 bases). Between the trimmed V and J ends, which lost 4 bases and 2 bases, there was a span of 11 bases. Germline V gives CDR1 MNHNS, CDR2 SASEGT. This CDR3 region has 14 residues. The chain's CDR3 is CASSVEGANTEAFF. The CDR3 DNA sequence: TGTGCCAGCAGTGTGGAAGGGGCCAACACTGAAGCTTTCTTT.

This rearrangement joins TRBV15 to TRBJ2-3; a possible D gene is TRBD1 (6 bases). With 5 bases removed from V and 4 bases from J, the gap between germline ends came to 16 bases. Germline CDR1 is LNHNV and CDR2 is YYDKDF (reference sequence). This CDR3 region has 15 residues. Here the CDR3 reads CATSGFQGRADTQYF. CDR3 nucleotide sequence: TGTGCCACCAGCGGATTTCAGGGGCGCGCAGATACGCAGTATTTT.

V gene TRBV6-6 combines with J gene TRBJ2-7; D gene unclear. CDR1 and CDR2 (germline): MNHNY, SVGAGI (reference sequence). Trimming pared 8 bases from V and 0 bases from J, leaving 2 bases between. The CDR3 is 10 amino acids. CDR3 DNA sequence: TGTGCCAGCCCCTCCTACGAGCAGTACTTC. As protein: CASPSYEQYF.

The chain carries TRBV2 and TRBJ2-3; TRBD1 or TRBD2 may be the D gene (5 bases each). Trimming removed 5 bases at V and 6 bases at J, with 12 bases between. The CDR3 extends over 13 amino acids. Germline V gene lookup returns CDR1 SNHLY and CDR2 FYNNEI. The CDR3 DNA sequence: TGTGCCAGCAGTCGGGGACCCAGGGATACGCAGTATTTT. Its protein product is CASSRGPRDTQYF.